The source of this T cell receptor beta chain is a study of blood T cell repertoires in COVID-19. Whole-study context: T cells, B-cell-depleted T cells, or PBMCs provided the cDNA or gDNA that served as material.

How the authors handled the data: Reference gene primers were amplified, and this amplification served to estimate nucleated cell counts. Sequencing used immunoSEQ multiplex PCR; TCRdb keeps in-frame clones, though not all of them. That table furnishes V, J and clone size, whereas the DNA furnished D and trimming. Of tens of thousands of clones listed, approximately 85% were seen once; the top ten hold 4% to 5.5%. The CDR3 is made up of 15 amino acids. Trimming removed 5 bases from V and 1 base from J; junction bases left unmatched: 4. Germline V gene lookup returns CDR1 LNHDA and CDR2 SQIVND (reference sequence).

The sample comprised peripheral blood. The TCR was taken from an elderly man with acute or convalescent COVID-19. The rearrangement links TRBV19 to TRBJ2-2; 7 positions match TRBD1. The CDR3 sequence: CASSPRTGNTGELFF. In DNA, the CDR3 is TGTGCCAGTAGTCCCCGGACAGGGAACACCGGGGAGCTGTTTTTT.